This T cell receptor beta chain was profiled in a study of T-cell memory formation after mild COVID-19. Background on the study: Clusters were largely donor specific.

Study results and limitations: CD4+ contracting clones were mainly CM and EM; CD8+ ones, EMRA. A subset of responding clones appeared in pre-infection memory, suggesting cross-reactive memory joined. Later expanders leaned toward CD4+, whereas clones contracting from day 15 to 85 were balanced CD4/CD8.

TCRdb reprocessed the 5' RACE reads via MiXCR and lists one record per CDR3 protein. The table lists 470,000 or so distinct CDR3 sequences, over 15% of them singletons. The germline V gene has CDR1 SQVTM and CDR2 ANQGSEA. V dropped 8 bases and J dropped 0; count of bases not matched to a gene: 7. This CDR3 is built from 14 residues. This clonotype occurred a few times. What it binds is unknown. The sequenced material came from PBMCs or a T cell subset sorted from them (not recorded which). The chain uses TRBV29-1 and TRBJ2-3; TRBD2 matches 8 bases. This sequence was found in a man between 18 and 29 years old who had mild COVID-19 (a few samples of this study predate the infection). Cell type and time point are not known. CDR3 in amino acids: CSIRSGASTDTQYF. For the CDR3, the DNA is TGCAGCATACGTAGCGGGGCGAGCACAGATACGCAGTATTTT.